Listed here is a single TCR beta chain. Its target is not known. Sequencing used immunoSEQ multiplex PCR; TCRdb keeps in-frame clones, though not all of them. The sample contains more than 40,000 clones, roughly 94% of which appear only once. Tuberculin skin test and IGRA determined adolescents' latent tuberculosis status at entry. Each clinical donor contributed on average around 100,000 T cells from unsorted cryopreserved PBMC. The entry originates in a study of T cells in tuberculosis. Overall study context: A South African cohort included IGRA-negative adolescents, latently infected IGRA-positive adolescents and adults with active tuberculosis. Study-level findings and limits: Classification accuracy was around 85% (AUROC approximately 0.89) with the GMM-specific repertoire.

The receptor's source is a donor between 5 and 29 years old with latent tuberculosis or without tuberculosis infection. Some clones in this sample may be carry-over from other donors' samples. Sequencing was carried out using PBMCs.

The CDR3 spells CASSPGPAGNTIYF. The CDR3 DNA sequence: TGTGCCAGCAGCCCAGGCCCTGCTGGAAACACCATATATTTT. V is TRBV28 and J is TRBJ1-3; D ambiguous. Germline CDR1 and CDR2: MDHEN and SYDVKM. With 6 bases removed from V and 2 bases from J, the gap between germline ends came to 11 bases. The CDR3 runs 14 residues.